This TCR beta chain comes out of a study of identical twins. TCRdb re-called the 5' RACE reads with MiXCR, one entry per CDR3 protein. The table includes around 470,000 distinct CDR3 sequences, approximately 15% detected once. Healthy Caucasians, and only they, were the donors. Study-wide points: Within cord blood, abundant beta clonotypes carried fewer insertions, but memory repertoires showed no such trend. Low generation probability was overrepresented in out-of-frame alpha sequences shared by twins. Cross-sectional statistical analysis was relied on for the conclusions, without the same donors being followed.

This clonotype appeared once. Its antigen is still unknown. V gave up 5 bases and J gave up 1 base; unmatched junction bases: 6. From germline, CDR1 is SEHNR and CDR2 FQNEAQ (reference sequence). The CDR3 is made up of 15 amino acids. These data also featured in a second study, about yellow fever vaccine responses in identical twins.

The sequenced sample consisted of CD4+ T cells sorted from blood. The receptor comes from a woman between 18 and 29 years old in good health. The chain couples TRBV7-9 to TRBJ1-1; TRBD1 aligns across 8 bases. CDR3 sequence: CASSQTGAPNTEAFF. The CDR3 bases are TGTGCCAGCAGCCAGACAGGGGCCCCGAACACTGAAGCTTTCTTT.